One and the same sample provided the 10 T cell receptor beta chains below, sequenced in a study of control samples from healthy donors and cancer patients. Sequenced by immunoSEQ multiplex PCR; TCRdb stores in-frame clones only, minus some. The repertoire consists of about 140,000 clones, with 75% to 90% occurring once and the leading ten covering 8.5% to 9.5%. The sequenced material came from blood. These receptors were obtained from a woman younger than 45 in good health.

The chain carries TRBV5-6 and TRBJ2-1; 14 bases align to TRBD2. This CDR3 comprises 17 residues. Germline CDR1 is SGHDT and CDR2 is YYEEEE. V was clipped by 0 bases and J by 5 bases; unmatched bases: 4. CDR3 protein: CASSLGVTSGRDNEQFF. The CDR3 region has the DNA TGTGCCAGCAGCTTGGGAGTGACTAGCGGGAGGGACAATGAGCAGTTCTTC.

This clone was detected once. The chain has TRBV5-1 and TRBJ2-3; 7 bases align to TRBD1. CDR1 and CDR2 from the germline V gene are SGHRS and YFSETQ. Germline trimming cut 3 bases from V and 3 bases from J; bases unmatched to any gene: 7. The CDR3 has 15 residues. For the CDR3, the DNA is TGCGCCAGCAGCTCGACAGGGACGGGGACAGATACGCAGTATTTT. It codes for CASSSTGTGTDTQYF. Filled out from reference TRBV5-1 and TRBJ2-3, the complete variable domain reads KAGVTQTPRYLIKTRGQQVTLSCSPISGHRSVSWYQQTPGQGLQFLFEYFSETQRNKGNFPGRFSGRQFSNSRSEMNVSTLELGDSALYLCASSSTGTGTDTQYFGPGTRLTVL.

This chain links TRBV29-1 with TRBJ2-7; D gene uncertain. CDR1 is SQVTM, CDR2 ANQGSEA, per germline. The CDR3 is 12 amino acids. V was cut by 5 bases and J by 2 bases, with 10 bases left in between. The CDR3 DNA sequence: TGCAGCGTTTTGACTTTCACCTACGAGCAGTACTTC. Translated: CSVLTFTYEQYF.

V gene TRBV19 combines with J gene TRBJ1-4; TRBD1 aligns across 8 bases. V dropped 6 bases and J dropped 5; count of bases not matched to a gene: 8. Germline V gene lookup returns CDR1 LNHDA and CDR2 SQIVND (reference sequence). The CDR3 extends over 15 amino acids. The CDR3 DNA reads TGTGCCAGTAGCCCCCTCAGGGGGCCGAATGAAAAACTGTTTTTT. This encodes CASSPLRGPNEKLFF.

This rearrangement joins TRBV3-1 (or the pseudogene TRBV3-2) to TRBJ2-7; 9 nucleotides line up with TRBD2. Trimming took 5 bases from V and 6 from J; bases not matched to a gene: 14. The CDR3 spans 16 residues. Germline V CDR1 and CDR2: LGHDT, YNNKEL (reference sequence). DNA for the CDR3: TGTGCCAGCAGCGCTGAGCCGGGAGCGGGAGGAGCCGAGCAGTACTTC. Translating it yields CASSAEPGAGGAEQYF.

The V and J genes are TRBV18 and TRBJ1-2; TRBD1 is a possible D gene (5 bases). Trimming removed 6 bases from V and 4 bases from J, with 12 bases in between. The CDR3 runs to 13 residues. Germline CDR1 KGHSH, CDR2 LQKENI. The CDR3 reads CASSPGGVYGYTF. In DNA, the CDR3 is TGTGCCAGCTCCCCCGGGGGGGTCTATGGCTACACCTTC. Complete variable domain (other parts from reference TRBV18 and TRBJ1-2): NAGVMQNPRHLVRRRGQEARLRCSPMKGHSHVYWYRQLPEEGLKFMVYLQKENIIDESGMPKERFSAEFPKEGPSILRIQQVVRGDSAAYFCASSPGGVYGYTFGSGTRLTVV.

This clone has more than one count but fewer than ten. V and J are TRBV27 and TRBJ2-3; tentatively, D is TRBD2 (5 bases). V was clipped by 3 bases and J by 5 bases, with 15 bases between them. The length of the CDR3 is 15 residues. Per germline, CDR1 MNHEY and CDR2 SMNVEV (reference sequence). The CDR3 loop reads CASSFSPGNIDTQYF. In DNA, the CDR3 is TGTGCCAGCAGTTTTTCGCCGGGGAACATAGATACGCAGTATTTT.

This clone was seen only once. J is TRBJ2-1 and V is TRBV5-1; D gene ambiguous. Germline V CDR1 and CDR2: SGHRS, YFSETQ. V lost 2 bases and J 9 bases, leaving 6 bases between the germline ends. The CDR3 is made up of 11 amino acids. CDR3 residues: CASSFLSEQFF. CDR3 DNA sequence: TGCGCCAGCAGCTTCTTAAGTGAGCAGTTCTTC.

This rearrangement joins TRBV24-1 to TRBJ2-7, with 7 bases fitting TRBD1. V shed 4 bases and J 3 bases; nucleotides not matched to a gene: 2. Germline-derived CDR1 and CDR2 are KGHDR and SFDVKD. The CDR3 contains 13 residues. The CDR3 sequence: CATSEAGGYEQYF. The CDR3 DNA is TGTGCCACCAGTGAGGCAGGGGGCTACGAGCAGTACTTC.

The CDR3, as DNA: TGTGCCAGCAGTTTTGTTGACTATGGCTACACCTTC. It specifies CASSFVDYGYTF. The genes are TRBV12-3 or TRBV12-4 and TRBJ1-2; D ambiguous. Trimming removed 3 bases from V and 3 bases from J, with 5 bases in between. The CDR3 has 12 residues.